A single sample is the source of the 21 T cell receptor beta chains below, sequenced in a study of human T cells and chemical hapten exposure. TCRdb used MiXCR to reprocess the RACE reads, holding one entry per CDR3 protein. The data contain 80,000 to 100,000 distinct CDR3 sequences, 9.6% of them seen just once; the ten biggest clones take up around 3.9%. Regarding time point: pre-sensitization, week 0. Treatment in this sample: therapeutic diphenylcyclopropenone sensitization with weekly scalp DPC. The starting material was whole blood, obtained in connection with sensitization to the hapten diphenylcyclopropenone (DPC). All receptors derive from a woman aged 40 to 50 with alopecia areata. Some clones in this sample may be carry-over from other donors' samples.

This clonotype was seen ten or more times. The chain couples TRBV13 to TRBJ2-7, with 10 bases aligning to TRBD2. Germline values: CDR1 PRHDT, CDR2 FYEKMQ (reference sequence). Losses at the gene ends were 4 bases for V and 6 bases for J; bases not matched to a gene: 9. There are 15 residues in the CDR3. The CDR3 sequence is CASSSGSGGVSEQYF. CDR3 coding DNA: TGTGCCAGCAGCTCCGGCAGCGGGGGGGTTTCCGAGCAGTACTTC.

This clonotype was detected only a few times. V gene TRBV20-1 combines with J gene TRBJ1-1; the D is unclear. The CDR3 spans 15 residues. V was shortened by 0 bases and J by 0 bases, with 11 bases between the two germline ends. From germline, CDR1 is DFQATT and CDR2 SNEGSKA (reference sequence). The CDR3 DNA is TGCAGTGCTAGAGATAACGCAGGCTTGAACACTGAAGCTTTCTTT. This codes for CSARDNAGLNTEAFF.

This clonotype was observed at least ten times. This chain uses TRBV6-2 or TRBV6-3 with TRBJ1-1; D gene ambiguous. The CDR3 spans 12 residues. CDR1 is MNHEY, CDR2 SVGEGT, per germline. Deletions cut 10 bases from V and 0 bases from J, with 9 bases between. CDR3 sequence (DNA): TGTGCCATCGGACGGTTGAACACTGAAGCTTTCTTT. Its protein product is CAIGRLNTEAFF.

V gene TRBV5-6 combines with J gene TRBJ2-1; no clear D. The CDR3 runs to 12 residues. The germline CDR1 and CDR2 sequences are SGHDT and YYEEEE. Trimming cost V 1 base and J 5 bases, with 4 bases left between them. CDR3 sequence: CASSLKHNEQFF. In DNA form, the CDR3 reads TGTGCCAGCAGCTTGAAGCACAATGAGCAGTTCTTC. The full variable domain, its missing parts supplied by reference TRBV5-6 and TRBJ2-1, is DAGVTQSPTHLIKTRGQQVTLRCSPKSGHDTVSWYQQALGQGPQFIFQYYEEEERQRGNFPDRFSGHQFPNYSSELNVNALLLGDSALYLCASSLKHNEQFFGPGTRLTVL.

This clonotype was found many times. The V call is TRBV20-1, the J call TRBJ2-7, with 7 bases lining up with TRBD1. V was pared by 2 bases and J by 4 bases, with 5 bases of the junction left unmatched. Germline assignment: CDR1 DFQATT and CDR2 SNEGSKA (reference sequence). This CDR3 contains 13 residues. CDR3 DNA: TGCAGTGCTAGAAGGGACAGCCAATACGAGCAGTACTTC. Its translation is CSARRDSQYEQYF.

CDR3 DNA sequence: TGCGCCAGCAGCCTGTTCCCCGGGACAGCCTACCAAGAGACCCAGTACTTC. Protein: CASSLFPGTAYQETQYF. The chain employs TRBV5-1 and TRBJ2-5; 7 nucleotides agree with TRBD1. J lost 0 bases, V lost 4 bases, and 12 bases had no gene match. This CDR3 is 17 amino acids long. Germline V CDR1 and CDR2: SGHRS, YFSETQ.

V usage is TRBV7-2 and J usage is TRBJ1-3, with D perhaps matching TRBD1 (5 bases). This CDR3 comprises 14 residues. V was pared by 5 bases and J by 2 bases, with 10 bases between. From germline, CDR1 is SGHTA and CDR2 FQGNSA. CDR3 nucleotide sequence: TGTGCCAGCAGCCGAACAGGAGCTGGAAACACCATATATTTT. It yields the protein CASSRTGAGNTIYF.

Many counts were recorded for this clonotype. The chain carries TRBV15 and TRBJ2-3, with D possibly being TRBD1 (5 bases). The CDR3 is 16 residues long. CDR1 and CDR2 from the germline V gene are LNHNV and YYDKDF (reference sequence). Trimming took 3 bases from V and 4 from J, leaving 17 bases between them. The CDR3 coding sequence is TGTGCCACCAGCAGCGGCCAGGGATTACGCGCAGATACGCAGTATTTT. Amino acids: CATSSGQGLRADTQYF.

V is TRBV3-1 and J is TRBJ2-1; unclear D gene. This CDR3 has 15 residues. Trimming shortened V by 0 bases and J by 5 bases, and 11 bases separated the two germline ends. CDR1 and CDR2 from the germline V gene are LGHDT and YNNKEL (reference sequence). CDR3 in amino acids: CASSQEGFENNEQFF. CDR3 nucleotides: TGTGCCAGCAGCCAAGAGGGTTTTGAGAACAATGAGCAGTTCTTC.

V usage is TRBV6-1 and J usage is TRBJ1-2; 9 nucleotides match TRBD1. V was clipped by 5 bases and J by 4 bases; unmatched bases: 5. CDR3 size: 14 residues. Per germline, CDR1 MNHNS and CDR2 SASEGT. The CDR3 DNA is TGTGCCAGCAGTTTGGGACAGGGCCTCTATGGCTACACCTTC. Amino acid sequence: CASSLGQGLYGYTF.

This clonotype was detected many times. The rearrangement uses TRBV11-3 and TRBJ2-4; TRBD2 is a possible D gene (7 bases). Trimming shortened V by 3 bases and J by 6 bases, and 12 bases separated the two germline ends. The CDR3 is 14 residues long. Germline V gene sequence: CDR1 SGHNT, CDR2 YENEEA. The CDR3 sequence is CASSLGGGRNIQYF. DNA for the CDR3: TGTGCCAGCAGCTTGGGAGGGGGGCGAAACATTCAGTACTTC.

This chain joins TRBV6-4 and TRBJ2-7; D not resolved. With 0 bases removed from V and 0 bases from J, the gap between germline ends came to 9 bases. The CDR3 is 15 residues long. Germline-derived CDR1 and CDR2 are MRHNA and SNTAGT. The CDR3 DNA is TGTGCCAGCAGTGACTCTGGCAGGCTCTCCTACGAGCAGTACTTC. Amino acid sequence: CASSDSGRLSYEQYF.

Note on this clonotype: This could be a read error, since a much larger clone is one nucleotide away. V gene TRBV11-2 combines with J gene TRBJ2-3; no clear D gene. The germline CDR1 and CDR2 sequences are SGHAT and FQNNGV. Trimming removed 5 bases at V and 8 bases at J, with 20 bases between. This CDR3 is built from 15 residues. The CDR3 sequence: CASSKNGTLTSTQYF. In nucleotides, the CDR3 is TGTGCCAGCAGCAAGAATGGAACCCTCACGTCTACGCAGTATTTT.

This clonotype was found many times. The chain uses TRBV5-6 and TRBJ2-1; 9 nucleotides line up with TRBD2. The germline gives CDR1 SGHDT, CDR2 YYEEEE. CDR3 size: 16 residues. The ends lost 2 bases at V and 3 bases at J; junction bases unmatched: 6. CDR3 nucleotide sequence: TGTGCCAGCAGCTTACCAGCGGGGGGCTACTACAATGAGCAGTTCTTC. This codes for CASSLPAGGYYNEQFF.

A word on this clonotype: One base away lies a much larger clone, so this may be a sequencing read error. V and J are TRBV7-2 and TRBJ2-1; 9 bases agree with TRBD1. This CDR3 comprises 14 residues. Germline values: CDR1 SGHTA, CDR2 FQGNSA. The CDR3 DNA follows: TGTGCCAGCAGCACCGGGACAGGGCCCCATGAGCAGTCCTTC. It encodes CASSTGTGPHEQSF.

The CDR3 sequence: CASSYSVLSGDQYF. The CDR3 DNA reads as TGTGCCAGCAGTTACTCGGTCCTGTCTGGGGACCAGTACTTC. This chain connects TRBV6-5 to TRBJ2-5; no clear D gene. This CDR3 spans 14 amino acids. The V gene's germline CDR1 is MNHEY and CDR2 SVGAGI. Trimming stripped 0 bases from V and 10 bases from J, with 15 bases between.

A few counts support this clonotype. The J gene is TRBJ1-2, the V gene TRBV15, with 8 bases matching TRBD1. The germline CDR1 and CDR2 sequences are LNHNV and YYDKDF (reference sequence). V shed 0 bases, J shed 4 bases, and the junction held 7 bases outside the gene matches. The CDR3 has 16 amino acids. The CDR3 reads CATSRDMTGAFYGYTF. DNA for the CDR3: TGTGCCACCAGCAGAGATATGACAGGGGCGTTCTATGGCTACACCTTC.

This clonotype was observed many times. The DNA for the CDR3 is TGTGCCAGCAGCTTAAGAACAGGGAACGAAAAACTGTTTTTT. Translation gives CASSLRTGNEKLFF. The chain employs TRBV7-9 and TRBJ1-4, with D maybe TRBD1 (6 bases). The germline V gene has CDR1 SEHNR and CDR2 FQNEAQ (reference sequence). Trimming removed 2 bases from V and 8 bases from J, with 12 bases in between. The CDR3 covers 14 residues.

The genes are TRBV28 and TRBJ1-2, with 8 bases fitting TRBD1. V was pared by 5 bases and J by 7 bases, with 12 bases of the junction left unmatched. Germline CDR1 is MDHEN and CDR2 is SYDVKM. The CDR3 is made up of 15 amino acids. The CDR3 bases are TGTGCCAGCAGTACCATTGGACAGGGAGTATTTGGCTACACCTTC. Its protein product is CASSTIGQGVFGYTF.

Ten or more counts support this clonotype. V gene TRBV28 combines with J gene TRBJ2-7, with TRBD1 as a possible D gene (6 bases). Germline V gene data show CDR1 as MDHEN and CDR2 as SYDVKM. Trimming shortened V by 4 bases and J by 1 base, and 11 bases separated the two germline ends. The CDR3 has 14 amino acids. The CDR3 protein is CASSSGAQSYEQYF. As DNA, the CDR3 is TGTGCCAGCAGTTCAGGGGCCCAATCCTACGAGCAGTACTTC.

This clonotype was seen a handful of times. V is TRBV10-3 and J is TRBJ2-1; 9 positions agree with TRBD1. This CDR3 region has 12 residues. V shed 10 bases and J 8 bases; nucleotides not matched to a gene: 6. Germline V CDR1 and CDR2: ENHRY, SYGVKD. The CDR3, as DNA: TGTGCCACGCGAACAGGGGGCGATGAGCAGTTCTTC. It is translated as CATRTGGDEQFF.